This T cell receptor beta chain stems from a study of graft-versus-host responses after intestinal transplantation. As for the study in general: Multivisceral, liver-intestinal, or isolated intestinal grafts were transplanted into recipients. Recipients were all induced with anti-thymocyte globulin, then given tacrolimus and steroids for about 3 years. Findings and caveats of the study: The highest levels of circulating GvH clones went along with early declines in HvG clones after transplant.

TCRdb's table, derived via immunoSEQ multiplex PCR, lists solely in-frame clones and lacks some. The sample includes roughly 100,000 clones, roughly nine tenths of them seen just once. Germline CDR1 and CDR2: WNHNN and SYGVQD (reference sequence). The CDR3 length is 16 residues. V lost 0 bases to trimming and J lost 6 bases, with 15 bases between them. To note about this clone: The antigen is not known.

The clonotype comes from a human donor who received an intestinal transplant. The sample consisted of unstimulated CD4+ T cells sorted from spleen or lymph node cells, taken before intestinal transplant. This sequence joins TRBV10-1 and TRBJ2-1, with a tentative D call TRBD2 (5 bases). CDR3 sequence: CASSESGSEVRNEQFF. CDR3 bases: TGCGCCAGCAGTGAGTCGGGTAGCGAGGTGCGCAATGAGCAGTTCTTC.